This T cell receptor beta chain was retrieved from a study of identical twins. Study-wide points: Memory repertoires showed no such pattern, whereas abundant cord blood beta clonotypes carried fewer insertions. Without tracking the same donors, conclusions rested on cross-sectional statistical analysis.

This clonotype has just a few counts. What it binds is unknown. The CDR3 consists of 15 residues. The V gene's germline CDR1 is MNHEY and CDR2 SVGAGI. V shed 4 bases and J 1 base; nucleotides not matched to a gene: 5. cDNA molecules carried unique molecular identifiers, and template switching added a universal primer site. TCRdb reprocessed the 5' RACE reads via MiXCR and lists one record per CDR3 protein. The sample contains under 300,000 distinct CDR3 sequences, approximately 11% of which appear only once. The same data also went into a second study, on yellow fever vaccine responses in identical twins.

The receptor comes from a woman aged 18-29 years in good health. V gene TRBV6-5 combines with J gene TRBJ2-7, with TRBD1 matching over 9 bases. Sequencing was done on a sample of memory (CD45RO+) T cells sorted from blood. In nucleotides, the CDR3 is TGTGCCAGCAGTTCACAGGGGGCCGTGTCCTACGAGCAGTACTTC. It is translated as CASSSQGAVSYEQYF.